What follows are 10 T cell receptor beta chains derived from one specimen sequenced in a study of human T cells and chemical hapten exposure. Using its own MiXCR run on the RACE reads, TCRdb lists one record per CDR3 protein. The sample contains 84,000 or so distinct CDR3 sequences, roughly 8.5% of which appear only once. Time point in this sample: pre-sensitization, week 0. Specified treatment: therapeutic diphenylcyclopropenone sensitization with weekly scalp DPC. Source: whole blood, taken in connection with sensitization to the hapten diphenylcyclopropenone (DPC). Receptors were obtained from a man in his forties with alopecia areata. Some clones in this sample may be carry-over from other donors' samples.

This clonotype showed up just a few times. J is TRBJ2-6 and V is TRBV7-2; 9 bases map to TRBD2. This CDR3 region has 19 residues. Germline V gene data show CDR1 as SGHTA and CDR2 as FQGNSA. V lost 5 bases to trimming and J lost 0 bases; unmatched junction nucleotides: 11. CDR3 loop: CASSPRGLAGISGANVLTF. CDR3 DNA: TGTGCCAGCAGCCCGAGGGGGCTAGCGGGAATCTCTGGGGCCAACGTCCTGACTTTC.

The CDR3 DNA is TGTGCCAGCAGTTTAGTCGGGCGACAGGGCATTCAGTACTTC. It translates to CASSLVGRQGIQYF. This chain uses TRBV12-3 or TRBV12-4 with TRBJ2-4, with 7 bases lining up with TRBD1. CDR3 length equals 14 residues. After removal of 1 base from V and 9 bases from J, the junction contained 6 bases not matched to a gene.

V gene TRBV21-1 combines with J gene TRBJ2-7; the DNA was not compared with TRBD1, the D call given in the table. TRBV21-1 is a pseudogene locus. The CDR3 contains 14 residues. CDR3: CASTGTGGPYEQYF. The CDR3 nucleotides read TGTGCCAGCACCGGGACAGGCGGACCCTACGAGCAGTACTTC.

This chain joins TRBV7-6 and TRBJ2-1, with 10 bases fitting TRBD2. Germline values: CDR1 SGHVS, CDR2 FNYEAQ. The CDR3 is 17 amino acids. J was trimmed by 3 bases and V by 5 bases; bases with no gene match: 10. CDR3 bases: TGTGCCAGCAGCCCCTCGACCGGACTAGCGGACTACAATGAGCAGTTCTTC. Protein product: CASSPSTGLADYNEQFF.

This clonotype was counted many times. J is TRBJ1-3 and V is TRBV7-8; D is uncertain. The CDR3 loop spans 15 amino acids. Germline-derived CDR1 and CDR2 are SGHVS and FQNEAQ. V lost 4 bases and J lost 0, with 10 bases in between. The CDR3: CASSSMAVSGNTIYF. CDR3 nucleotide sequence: TGTGCCAGCAGCTCGATGGCCGTCTCTGGAAACACCATATATTTT.

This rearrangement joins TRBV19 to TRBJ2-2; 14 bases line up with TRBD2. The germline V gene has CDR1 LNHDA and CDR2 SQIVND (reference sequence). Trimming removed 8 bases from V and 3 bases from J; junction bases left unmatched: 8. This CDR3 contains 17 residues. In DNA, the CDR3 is TGTGCCAGTGCCGGGACTAGCGGGAGTCGGTACACCGGGGAGCTGTTTTTT. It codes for CASAGTSGSRYTGELFF.

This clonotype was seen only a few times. The DNA for the CDR3 is TGTGCTAGTGGTTCCCAAACAGGGGGCCGAAAGACCCAGTACTTC. Encoded protein: CASGSQTGGRKTQYF. This sequence joins TRBV12-5 and TRBJ2-5; 9 bases are shared with TRBD1. Trimming at V came to 4 bases and at J to 6 bases, leaving 9 bases not matched to a gene. The CDR3 length is 15 residues. Germline V gene sequence: CDR1 LGHNT, CDR2 FRNRAP.

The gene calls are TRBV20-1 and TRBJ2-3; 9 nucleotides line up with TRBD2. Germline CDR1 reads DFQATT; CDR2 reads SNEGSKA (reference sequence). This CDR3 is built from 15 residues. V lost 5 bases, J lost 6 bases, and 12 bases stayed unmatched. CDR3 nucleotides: TGCAGTGCTCGAGGGGGCGGGAGGGTCCGGGATACGCAGTATTTT. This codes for CSARGGGRVRDTQYF.

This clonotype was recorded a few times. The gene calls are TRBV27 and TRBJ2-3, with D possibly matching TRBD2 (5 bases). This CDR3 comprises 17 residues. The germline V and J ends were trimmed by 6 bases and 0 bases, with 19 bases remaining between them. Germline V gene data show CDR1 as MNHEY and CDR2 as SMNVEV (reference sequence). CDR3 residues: CASRYSSRGASTDTQYF. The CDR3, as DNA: TGTGCCAGCAGATACTCTAGCCGGGGAGCTAGCACAGATACGCAGTATTTT.

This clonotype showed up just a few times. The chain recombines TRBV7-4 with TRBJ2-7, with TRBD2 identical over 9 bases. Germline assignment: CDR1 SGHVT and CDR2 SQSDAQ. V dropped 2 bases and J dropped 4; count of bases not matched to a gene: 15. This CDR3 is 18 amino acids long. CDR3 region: CASSLSFLGSGRGYEQYV. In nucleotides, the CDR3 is TGTGCCAGCAGCTTAAGTTTTTTGGGTAGCGGGAGAGGATACGAGCAGTACGTC.